A selection of T cell receptor beta chains follows, all from one sample in a study of patients and donors after allogeneic stem cell transplantation. Each CDR3 protein gets one entry after TCRdb re-called the RT-PCR reads with MiXCR. Of 200,000 to 250,000 distinct CDR3 sequences detected, 38% appear once; the ten largest clones hold around a tenth. The sequencing input was blood, either unsorted or a sorted T cell fraction (not recorded which). The receptors were sampled from a human donor who was either an allogeneic HSCT recipient or a stem cell or donor lymphocyte infusion donor (not recorded which). It is not recorded whose cells these are; they may come from a transplant donor. CDR3s include the opening cysteine and the closing phenylalanine or tryptophan. The D gene is left open where the match is weak. Only some rows state a clone size, as once, few, many or a class for expanded clones.

J gene,V gene,clone size,D gene,CDR3 protein,CDR3 DNA
TRBJ2-3,TRBV5-1,.,TRBD1,CASSQGAGDTQYF,TGCGCCAGCAGCCAGGGGGCAGGTGATACGCAGTATTTT
TRBJ1-2,TRBV14,few,.,CASSQDWQIGGYTF,TGTGCCAGCAGCCAAGATTGGCAAATAGGCGGCTACACCTTC
TRBJ1-5,TRBV6-2/TRBV6-3,.,.,CASRTIRDQPQHF,TGTGCCAGCAGGACAATCAGGGATCAGCCCCAGCATTTT
TRBJ2-2,TRBV5-1,.,.,CASSRASGPNTGELFF,TGCGCCAGCAGCCGTGCTTCGGGCCCGAACACCGGGGAGCTGTTTTTT
TRBJ2-3,TRBV5-6,.,TRBD2,CASSNLAGGPPDTQYF,TGTGCCAGCAGCAATCTAGCGGGGGGACCACCAGACACGCAGTATTTT
TRBJ1-2,TRBV10-3,few,.,CAISEGGSYYGYTF,TGTGCCATCAGTGAAGGGGGAAGTTACTATGGCTACACCTTC
TRBJ2-1,TRBV24-1,.,TRBD1,CATSDRRDRGYEQFF,TGTGCCACCAGTGACCGCCGGGACAGGGGGTATGAGCAGTTCTTC
TRBJ1-5,TRBV12-3/TRBV12-4,few,TRBD1,CASSLALGQGIQPQHF,TGTGCCAGCAGTTTAGCCCTAGGACAGGGGATTCAGCCCCAGCATTTT
TRBJ2-2,TRBV27,few,.,CASSLSGAGELFF,TGTGCCAGCAGTTTATCTGGGGCCGGGGAGCTGTTTTTT
TRBJ1-2,TRBV20-1,few,.,CSAIVRGYGYTF,TGCAGTGCTATTGTCAGGGGCTATGGCTACACCTTC
TRBJ2-7,TRBV20-1,few,.,CSANVPEQYF,TGCAGTGCTAATGTGCCCGAGCAGTACTTC
TRBJ2-7,TRBV3-1,.,.,CASSQKGGDYEQYF,TGTGCCAGCAGCCAAAAAGGTGGGGACTACGAGCAGTACTTC
TRBJ1-1,TRBV6-5,.,.,CASLNDRNTEAFF,TGTGCCAGCCTCAATGACAGAAACACTGAAGCTTTCTTT
TRBJ1-1,TRBV6-6,few,.,CATRPGEGPEAFF,TGTGCCACCCGTCCAGGGGAGGGTCCTGAAGCTTTCTTT
TRBJ2-5,TRBV25-1,.,.,CASSVPGPVETQYF,TGTGCCAGCAGTGTACCGGGGCCTGTTGAGACCCAGTACTTC
TRBJ2-1,TRBV5-1,.,.,CASSLGASSYNEQFF,TGCGCCAGCAGCTTGGGGGCAAGCTCCTACAATGAGCAGTTCTTC
TRBJ1-6,TRBV12-3/TRBV12-4,few,TRBD1,CASSLPGDRQYNSPLHF,TGTGCCAGCAGTTTGCCTGGGGACAGGCAATATAATTCACCCCTCCACTTT
TRBJ1-1,TRBV4-3,.,TRBD1,CASSQFRGRNTEAFF,TGCGCCAGCAGCCAATTCAGGGGGCGGAACACTGAAGCTTTCTTT
TRBJ1-1,TRBV6-5,few,.,CASSYEEQNTEAFF,TGTGCCAGCAGTTACGAGGAACAGAACACTGAAGCTTTCTTT
TRBJ1-2,TRBV24-1,.,.,CATSDIYYGYTF,TGTGCCACCAGTGACATCTACTATGGCTACACCTTC
TRBJ2-7,TRBV28,.,.,CASSLRRNTYEQYF,TGTGCCAGCAGTTTGCGGAGAAATACCTACGAGCAGTACTTC
TRBJ2-7,TRBV28,.,.,CASTNIRGLSSYEQYF,TGTGCCAGCACCAATATCAGGGGTTTGAGCTCCTACGAGCAGTACTTC
TRBJ2-5,TRBV5-1,.,TRBD2,CASSLASSGAQETQYF,TGCGCCAGCAGCTTGGCGTCTAGCGGGGCACAAGAGACCCAGTACTTC
TRBJ2-2,TRBV10-3,few,.,CAIKGWTNTGELFF,TGTGCCATTAAGGGTTGGACGAACACCGGGGAGCTGTTTTTT
TRBJ2-7,TRBV28,.,.,CASRKLYEQYF,TGTGCCAGCAGGAAGTTATACGAGCAGTACTTC
TRBJ2-5,TRBV6-6,.,.,CASSYSRQKETQYF,TGTGCCAGCAGTTACTCGAGACAAAAAGAGACCCAGTACTTC
TRBJ2-3,TRBV30,.,.,CAWSVGESDTQYF,TGTGCCTGGAGTGTCGGGGAATCAGATACGCAGTATTTT
TRBJ1-2,TRBV12-3/TRBV12-4,few,.,CASSRQANYGYTF,TGTGCCAGCAGTCGACAGGCTAACTATGGCTACACCTTC
TRBJ2-7,TRBV20-1,.,.,CSAAVSGNSYEQYF,TGCAGTGCCGCTGTTAGCGGAAACTCCTACGAGCAGTACTTC
TRBJ2-5,TRBV29-1,.,.,CSGGPQETQYF,TGCAGCGGGGGACCCCAAGAGACCCAGTACTTC
TRBJ2-7,TRBV28,few,.,CASTLSAYEQYF,TGTGCCAGCACCCTTTCGGCCTACGAGCAGTACTTC
TRBJ1-5,TRBV2,.,.,CASSETGVINQPQHF,TGTGCCAGCAGTGAGACTGGGGTTATCAATCAGCCCCAGCATTTT
TRBJ1-4,TRBV30,.,.,CAWSPTGTATNEKLFF,TGTGCCTGGAGTCCAACCGGGACCGCAACTAATGAAAAACTGTTTTTT
TRBJ2-2,TRBV6-5,.,.,CASGRGLNTGELFF,TGTGCCAGCGGGAGGGGGCTTAACACCGGGGAGCTGTTTTTT
TRBJ2-7,TRBV29-1,few,.,CSVEGISAGRSSYEQYF,TGCAGCGTTGAAGGAATCAGTGCGGGACGGAGCTCCTACGAGCAGTACTTC
TRBJ1-5,TRBV20-1,few,.,CSASHGVGGQPQHF,TGCAGTGCTAGTCACGGGGTCGGGGGTCAGCCCCAGCATTTT
TRBJ1-4,TRBV7-9,few,TRBD1,CASSLIRDRVEKLFF,TGTGCCAGCAGCTTAATCCGGGACAGGGTGGAAAAACTGTTTTTT
TRBJ1-6,TRBV6-6,.,.,CASSASDGPGPLHF,TGTGCCAGCAGCGCGAGCGACGGCCCGGGACCCCTCCACTTT
TRBJ1-5,TRBV4-3,many,.,CASSQDLKQPQHF,TGCGCCAGCAGCCAAGATTTGAAGCAGCCCCAGCATTTT
TRBJ1-5,TRBV4-1,.,TRBD1,CASSQGTGYQPQHF,TGCGCCAGCAGCCAAGGGACAGGCTACCAGCCCCAGCATTTT
TRBJ2-5,TRBV4-1,.,TRBD2,CASSQSRQLAEQETQYF,TGCGCCAGCAGCCAATCGCGACAACTAGCGGAACAAGAGACCCAGTACTTC
TRBJ2-2,TRBV5-1,many,TRBD1,CASSRDRGQNTGELFF,TGCGCCAGCAGCCGAGACAGGGGGCAGAACACCGGGGAGCTGTTTTTT